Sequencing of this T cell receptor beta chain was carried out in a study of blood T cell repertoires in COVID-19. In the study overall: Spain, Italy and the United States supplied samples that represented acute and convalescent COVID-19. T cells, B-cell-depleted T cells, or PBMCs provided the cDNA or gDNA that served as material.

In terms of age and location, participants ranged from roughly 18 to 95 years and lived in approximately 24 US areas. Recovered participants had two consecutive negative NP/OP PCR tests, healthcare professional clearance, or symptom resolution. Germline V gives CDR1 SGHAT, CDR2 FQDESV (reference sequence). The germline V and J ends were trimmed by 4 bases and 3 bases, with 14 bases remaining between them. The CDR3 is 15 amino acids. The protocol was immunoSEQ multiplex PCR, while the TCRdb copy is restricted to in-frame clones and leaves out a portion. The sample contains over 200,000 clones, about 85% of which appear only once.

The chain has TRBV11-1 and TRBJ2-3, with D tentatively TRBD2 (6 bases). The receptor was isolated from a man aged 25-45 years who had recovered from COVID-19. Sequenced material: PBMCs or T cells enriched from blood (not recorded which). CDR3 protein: CASSYSGSPTDTQYF. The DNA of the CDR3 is TGTGCCAGCAGCTATTCCGGGAGCCCGACAGATACGCAGTATTTT. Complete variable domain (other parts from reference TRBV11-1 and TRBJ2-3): EAEVAQSPRYKITEKSQAVAFWCDPISGHATLYWYRQILGQGPELLVQFQDESVVDDSQLPKDRFSAERLKGVDSTLKIQPAELGDSAMYLCASSYSGSPTDTQYFGPGTRLTVL.